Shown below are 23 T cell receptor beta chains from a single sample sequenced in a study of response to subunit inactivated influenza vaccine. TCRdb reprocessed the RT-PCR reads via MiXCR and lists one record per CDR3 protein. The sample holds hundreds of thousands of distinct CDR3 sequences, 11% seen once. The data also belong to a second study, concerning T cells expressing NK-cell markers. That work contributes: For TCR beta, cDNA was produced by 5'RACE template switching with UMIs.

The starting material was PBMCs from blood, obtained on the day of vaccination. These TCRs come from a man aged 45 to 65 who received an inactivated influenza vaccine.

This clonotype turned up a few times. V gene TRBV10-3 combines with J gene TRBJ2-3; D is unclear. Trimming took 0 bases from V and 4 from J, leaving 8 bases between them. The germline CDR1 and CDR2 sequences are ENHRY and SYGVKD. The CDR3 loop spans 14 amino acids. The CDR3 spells CAISESTVADTQYF. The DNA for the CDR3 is TGTGCCATCAGTGAGTCGACGGTTGCAGATACGCAGTATTTT.

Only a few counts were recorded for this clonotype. The CDR3 sequence is CASSLDNRGISGNTIYF. The CDR3, as DNA: TGCGCCAGCAGCTTGGACAATAGAGGGATCTCTGGAAACACCATATATTTT. The rearrangement joins TRBV5-1 to TRBJ1-3; D gene uncertain. The CDR3 spans 17 residues. V lost 0 bases to trimming and J lost 0 bases, with 13 bases between them. In germline, CDR1 is SGHRS, CDR2 YFSETQ. The whole variable domain, remainder taken from reference TRBV5-1 and TRBJ1-3, is KAGVTQTPRYLIKTRGQQVTLSCSPISGHRSVSWYQQTPGQGLQFLFEYFSETQRNKGNFPGRFSGRQFSNSRSEMNVSTLELGDSALYLCASSLDNRGISGNTIYFGEGSWLTVV.

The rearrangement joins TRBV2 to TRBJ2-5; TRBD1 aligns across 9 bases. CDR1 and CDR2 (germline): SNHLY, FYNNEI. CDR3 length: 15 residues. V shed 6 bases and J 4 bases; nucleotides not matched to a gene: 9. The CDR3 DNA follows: TGTGCCAGCAGCCGTAACAGGGGGCGCGGAGAGACCCAGTACTTC. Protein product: CASSRNRGRGETQYF.

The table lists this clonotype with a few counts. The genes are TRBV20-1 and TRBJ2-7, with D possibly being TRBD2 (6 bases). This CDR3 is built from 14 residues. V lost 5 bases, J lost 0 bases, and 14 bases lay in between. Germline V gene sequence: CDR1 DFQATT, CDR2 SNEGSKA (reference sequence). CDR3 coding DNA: TGCAGTGCTGAACTAGCAGAAAGCTCCTACGAGCAGTACTTC. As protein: CSAELAESSYEQYF.

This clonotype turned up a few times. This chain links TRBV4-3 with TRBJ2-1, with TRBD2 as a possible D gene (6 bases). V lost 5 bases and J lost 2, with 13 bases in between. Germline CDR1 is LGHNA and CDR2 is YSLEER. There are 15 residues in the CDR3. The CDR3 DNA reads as TGCGCCAGCAGCTACGGGCTAGCGACCTACAATGAGCAGTTCTTC. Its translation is CASSYGLATYNEQFF.

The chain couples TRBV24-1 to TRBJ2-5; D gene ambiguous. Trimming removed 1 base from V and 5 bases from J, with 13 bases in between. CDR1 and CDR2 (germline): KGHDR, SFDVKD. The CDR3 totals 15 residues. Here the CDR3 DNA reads TGTGCCACCAGTGATTTCACAGACTCTCGGGAGACCCAGTACTTC. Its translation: CATSDFTDSRETQYF.

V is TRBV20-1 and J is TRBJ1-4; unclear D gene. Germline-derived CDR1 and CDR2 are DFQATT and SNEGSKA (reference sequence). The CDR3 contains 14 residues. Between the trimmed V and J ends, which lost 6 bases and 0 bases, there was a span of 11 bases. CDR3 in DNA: TGCAGTGCCAACCCAGGAGCAACTAATGAAAAACTGTTTTTT. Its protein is CSANPGATNEKLFF.

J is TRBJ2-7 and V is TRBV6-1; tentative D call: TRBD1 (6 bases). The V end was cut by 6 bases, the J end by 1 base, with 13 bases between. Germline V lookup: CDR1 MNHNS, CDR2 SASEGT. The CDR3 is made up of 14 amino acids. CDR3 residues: CASSEGVLSYEQYF. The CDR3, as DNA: TGTGCCAGCAGCGAGGGGGTGTTGTCCTACGAGCAGTACTTC.

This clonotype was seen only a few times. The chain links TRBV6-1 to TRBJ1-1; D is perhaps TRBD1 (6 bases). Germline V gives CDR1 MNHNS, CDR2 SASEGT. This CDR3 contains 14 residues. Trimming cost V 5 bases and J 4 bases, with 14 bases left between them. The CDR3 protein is CASSKLSRGTEAFF. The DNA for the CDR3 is TGTGCCAGCAGTAAGCTATCCAGGGGCACTGAAGCTTTCTTT.

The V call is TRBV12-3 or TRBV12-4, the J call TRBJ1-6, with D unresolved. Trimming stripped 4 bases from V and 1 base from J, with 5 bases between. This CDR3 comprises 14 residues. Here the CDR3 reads CASSSGSYNSPLHF. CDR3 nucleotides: TGTGCCAGCAGTTCGGGGTCCTATAATTCACCCCTCCACTTT.

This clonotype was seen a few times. CDR3 bases: TGTGCCAGCAGCTTAGCGTCTAGAGCCATCCCAAGATCCTACGAGCAGTACTTC. Translating it yields CASSLASRAIPRSYEQYF. The chain combines TRBV7-6 with TRBJ2-7; D ambiguous. Trimming cost V 0 bases and J 1 base, with 19 bases left between them. The CDR3 sequence is 18 residues long. Germline lookup yields CDR1 SGHVS and CDR2 FNYEAQ. The variable domain in full, with the rest retrieved from reference TRBV7-6 and TRBJ2-7, is GAGVSQSPRYKVTKRGQDVALRCDPISGHVSLYWYRQALGQGPEFLTYFNYEAQQDKSGLPNDRFSAERPEGSISTLTIQRTEQRDSAMYRCASSLASRAIPRSYEQYFGPGTRLTVT.

The CDR3 region has the DNA TGCAGTGCCCGACGGGTTAATGAGCAGTTCTTC. Protein: CSARRVNEQFF. The gene calls are TRBV20-1 and TRBJ2-1; D is unclear. Germline CDR1 is DFQATT and CDR2 is SNEGSKA (reference sequence). V shed 6 bases and J shed 7 bases, with 10 bases lying between them. CDR3 length: 11 amino acids.

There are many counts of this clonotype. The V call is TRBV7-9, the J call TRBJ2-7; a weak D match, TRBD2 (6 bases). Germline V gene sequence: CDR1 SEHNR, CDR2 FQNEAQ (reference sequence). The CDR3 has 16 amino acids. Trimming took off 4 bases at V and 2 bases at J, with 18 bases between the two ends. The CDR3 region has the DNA TGTGCCAGCAGCTACGTCTCGGGGGAGGATACCTACGAGCAGTACTTC. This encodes CASSYVSGEDTYEQYF.

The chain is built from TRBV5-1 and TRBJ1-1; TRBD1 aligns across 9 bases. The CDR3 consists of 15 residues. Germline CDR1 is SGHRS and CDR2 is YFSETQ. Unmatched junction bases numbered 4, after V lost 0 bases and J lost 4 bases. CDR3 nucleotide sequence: TGCGCCAGCAGCTTGGCCCCGGGACAGGGCACTGAAGCTTTCTTT. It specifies CASSLAPGQGTEAFF.

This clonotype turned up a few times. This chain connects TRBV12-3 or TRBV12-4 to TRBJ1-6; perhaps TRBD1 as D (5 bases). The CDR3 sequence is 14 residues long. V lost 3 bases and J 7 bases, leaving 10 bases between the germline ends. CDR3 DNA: TGTGCCAGCAGTTTGGGGGACGGCAATTCACCCCTCCACTTT. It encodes CASSLGDGNSPLHF.

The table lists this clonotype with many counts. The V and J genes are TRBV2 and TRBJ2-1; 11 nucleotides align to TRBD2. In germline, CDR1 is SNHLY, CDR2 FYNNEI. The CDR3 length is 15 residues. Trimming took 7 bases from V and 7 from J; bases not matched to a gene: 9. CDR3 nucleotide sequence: TGTGCCAGCAAATACGATAGCGGGGGGGGGAATGAGCAGTTCTTC. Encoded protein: CASKYDSGGGNEQFF.

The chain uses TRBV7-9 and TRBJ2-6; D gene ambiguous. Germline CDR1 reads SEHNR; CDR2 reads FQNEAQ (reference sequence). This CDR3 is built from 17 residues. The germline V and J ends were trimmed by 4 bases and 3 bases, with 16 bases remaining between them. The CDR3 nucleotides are TGTGCCAGCAGCTACTTGAGCTTGTCGTTTGGGGCCAACGTCCTGACTTTC. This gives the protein CASSYLSLSFGANVLTF. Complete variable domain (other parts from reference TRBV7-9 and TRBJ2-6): DTGVSQNPRHKITKRGQNVTFRCDPISEHNRLYWYRQTLGQGPEFLTYFQNEAQLEKSRLLSDRFSAERPKGSFSTLEIQRTEQGDSAMYLCASSYLSLSFGANVLTFGAGSRLTVL.

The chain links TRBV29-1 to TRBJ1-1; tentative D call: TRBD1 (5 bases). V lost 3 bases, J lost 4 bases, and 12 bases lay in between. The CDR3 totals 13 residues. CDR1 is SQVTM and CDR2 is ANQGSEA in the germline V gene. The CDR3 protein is CSVDRGEGTEAFF. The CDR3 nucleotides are TGCAGCGTTGATAGAGGGGAGGGCACTGAAGCTTTCTTT.

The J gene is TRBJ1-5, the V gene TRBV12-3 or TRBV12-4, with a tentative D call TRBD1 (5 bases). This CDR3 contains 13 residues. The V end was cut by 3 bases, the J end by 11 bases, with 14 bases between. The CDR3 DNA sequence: TGTGCCAGCAGTTTTAGGAGGGAAGGGGCCCAGCATTTT. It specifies CASSFRREGAQHF.

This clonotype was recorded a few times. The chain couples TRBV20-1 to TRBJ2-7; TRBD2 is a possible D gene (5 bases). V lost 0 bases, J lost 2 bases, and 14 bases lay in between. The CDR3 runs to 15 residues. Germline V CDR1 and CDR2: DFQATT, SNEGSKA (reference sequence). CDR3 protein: CSARDGAGGAYEQYF. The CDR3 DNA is TGCAGTGCTAGAGATGGCGCAGGAGGAGCCTACGAGCAGTACTTC.

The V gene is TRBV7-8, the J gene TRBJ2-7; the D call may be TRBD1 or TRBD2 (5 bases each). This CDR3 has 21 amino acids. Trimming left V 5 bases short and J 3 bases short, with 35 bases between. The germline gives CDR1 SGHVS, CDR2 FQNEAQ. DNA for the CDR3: TGTGCCAGCAGCACGCCCCACCCCTCGACGGTGCCGAGGGGCCGGGACTACGAGCAGTACTTC. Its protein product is CASSTPHPSTVPRGRDYEQYF. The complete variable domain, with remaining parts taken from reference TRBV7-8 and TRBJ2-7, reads GAGVSQSPRYKVAKRGQDVALRCDPISGHVSLFWYQQALGQGPEFLTYFQNEAQLDKSGLPSDRFFAERPEGSVSTLKIQRTQQEDSAVYLCASSTPHPSTVPRGRDYEQYFGPGTRLTVT.

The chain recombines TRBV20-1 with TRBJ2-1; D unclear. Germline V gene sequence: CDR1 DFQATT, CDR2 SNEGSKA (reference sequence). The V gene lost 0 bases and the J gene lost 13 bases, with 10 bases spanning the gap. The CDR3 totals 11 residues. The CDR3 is CSARDNPTQFF. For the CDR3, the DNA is TGCAGTGCTAGAGATAACCCCACACAGTTCTTC.

The chain's CDR3 is CASGGRSLNTEAFF. Here the CDR3 DNA reads TGTGCCAGCGGCGGCCGAAGCCTAAACACTGAAGCTTTCTTT. The chain couples TRBV6-1 to TRBJ1-1, with D unresolved. The CDR3 loop spans 14 amino acids. V lost 8 bases, J lost 2 bases, and 15 bases lay in between. The V gene's germline CDR1 is MNHNS and CDR2 SASEGT.